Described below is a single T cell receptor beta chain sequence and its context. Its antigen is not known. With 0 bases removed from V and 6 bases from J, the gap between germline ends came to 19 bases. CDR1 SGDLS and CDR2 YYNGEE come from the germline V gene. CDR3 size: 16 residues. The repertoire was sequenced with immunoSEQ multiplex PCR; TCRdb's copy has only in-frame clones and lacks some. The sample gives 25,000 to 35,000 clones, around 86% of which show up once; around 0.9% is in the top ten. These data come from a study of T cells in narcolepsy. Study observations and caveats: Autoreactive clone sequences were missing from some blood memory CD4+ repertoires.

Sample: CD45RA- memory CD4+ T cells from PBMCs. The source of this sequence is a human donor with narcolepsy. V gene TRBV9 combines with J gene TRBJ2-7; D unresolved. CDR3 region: CASSVGASAEASEQYF. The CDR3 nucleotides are TGTGCCAGCAGCGTAGGGGCCAGCGCTGAGGCCTCCGAGCAGTACTTC.